Below, 7 T cell receptor beta chains from the same sample are listed, as sequenced in a study of shared clonotypes between healthy human individuals. Libraries were prepared by immunoSEQ multiplex PCR; TCRdb keeps only in-frame clonotypes and omits some of them. This sample yields some 100,000 clones, of which 68% are seen a single time; roughly 23% belongs to the top ten. The material sequenced was memory CD8+ T cells sorted from blood. Subset defined: CD45RO+ cells pooled with CCR7-negative TemRA cells. These receptors were collected from a woman in her 30s in good health.

V and J are TRBV7-9 and TRBJ1-5; D gene unclear. The CDR3 spans 12 residues. Deletions cut 1 base from V and 9 bases from J, with 7 bases between. CDR1 SEHNR and CDR2 FQNEAQ come from the germline V gene (reference sequence). The CDR3 nucleotides read TGTGCCAGCAGCTTAGTCATAGGGCCCCAGCATTTT. Translation: CASSLVIGPQHF.

The chain recombines TRBV15 with TRBJ2-7; weak D call: TRBD2 (6 bases). Per germline, CDR1 LNHNV and CDR2 YYDKDF (reference sequence). The germline V and J ends were trimmed by 5 bases and 2 bases, with 13 bases remaining between them. The CDR3 loop spans 14 amino acids. CDR3 residues: CATSATTGAYEQYF. The CDR3 DNA is TGTGCCACCAGCGCCACCACGGGAGCCTACGAGCAGTACTTC.

CDR3 loop: CAVQQGLGEKLFF. In DNA form, the CDR3 reads TGCGCCGTCCAACAGGGGTTAGGGGAAAAACTGTTTTTT. This chain joins TRBV10-2 and TRBJ1-4, with 7 bases lining up with TRBD1. Germline V gene data show CDR1 as WSHSY and CDR2 as SAAADI. Trimming removed 11 bases from V and 8 bases from J; junction bases left unmatched: 11. CDR3 size: 13 residues.

The genes are TRBV30 and TRBJ1-1, with a possible D match to TRBD1 (5 bases). There are 14 residues in the CDR3. Germline V gene data show CDR1 as GTSNPN and CDR2 as SVGIG (reference sequence). Trimming stripped 8 bases from V and 0 bases from J, with 16 bases between. Written as DNA, the CDR3 is TGTGCCGGGACTGGGTTAAACATGAACACTGAAGCTTTCTTT. Encoded protein: CAGTGLNMNTEAFF.

The rearrangement joins TRBV19 to TRBJ1-5, with 7 bases that match TRBD1. V gave up 2 bases and J gave up 4 bases; unmatched junction bases: 2. This CDR3 comprises 14 residues. CDR1 and CDR2 (germline): LNHDA, SQIVND (reference sequence). CDR3 nucleotides: TGTGCCAGTAGTATAAGGGACAGAAATCAGCCCCAGCATTTT. The encoded protein is CASSIRDRNQPQHF.

The CDR3 loop reads CSVARLAGGTGELFF. CDR3 nucleotides: TGCAGCGTCGCACGACTAGCGGGAGGGACCGGGGAGCTGTTTTTT. The chain uses TRBV29-1 and TRBJ2-2; 14 nucleotides match TRBD2. J was trimmed by 5 bases and V by 6 bases; bases with no gene match: 5. This CDR3 contains 15 residues. CDR1 and CDR2 (germline): SQVTM, ANQGSEA.

This clone was seen a handful of times. The chain links TRBV15 to TRBJ2-1, with 7 nucleotides matching TRBD1. Germline values: CDR1 LNHNV, CDR2 YYDKDF (reference sequence). The CDR3 is 14 amino acids. V lost 4 bases and J lost 5; bases outside the gene matches: 5. The CDR3 sequence is CATSKGTENNEQFF. The CDR3 bases are TGTGCCACCAGCAAGGGGACAGAAAACAATGAGCAGTTCTTC.